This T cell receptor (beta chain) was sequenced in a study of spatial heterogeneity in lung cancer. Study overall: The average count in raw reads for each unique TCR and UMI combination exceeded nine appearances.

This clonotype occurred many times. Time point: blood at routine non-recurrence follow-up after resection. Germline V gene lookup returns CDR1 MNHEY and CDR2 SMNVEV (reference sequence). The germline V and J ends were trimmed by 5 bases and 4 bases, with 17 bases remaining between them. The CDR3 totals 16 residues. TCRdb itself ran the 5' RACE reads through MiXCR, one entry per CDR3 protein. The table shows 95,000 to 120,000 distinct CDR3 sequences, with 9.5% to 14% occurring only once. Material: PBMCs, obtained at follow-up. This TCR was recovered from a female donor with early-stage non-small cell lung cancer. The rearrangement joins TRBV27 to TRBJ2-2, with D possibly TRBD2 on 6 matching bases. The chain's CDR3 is CASSLSGTVGTGELFF. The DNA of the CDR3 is TGTGCCAGCAGTCTGTCCGGGACTGTGGGCACCGGGGAGCTGTTTTTT.